One sample yielded the 26 T cell receptor beta chains listed below, sequenced in a study of blood T cell repertoires in COVID-19. Profiled with immunoSEQ multiplex PCR; TCRdb holds only in-frame clones, not every one. The data contain roughly 250,000 clones, around three quarters of them seen just once; the ten biggest clones take up about 3.5%. Sequences were obtained from peripheral blood. The origin of the receptors is an elderly woman with acute or convalescent COVID-19.

This clone has a single count. The chain has TRBV5-1 and TRBJ1-2, with a possible D match to TRBD1 (5 bases). The V gene's germline CDR1 is SGHRS and CDR2 YFSETQ. Trimming shortened V by 0 bases and J by 8 bases, and 14 bases separated the two germline ends. The CDR3 length is 14 residues. The CDR3, as DNA: TGCGCCAGCAGCTTGGAAACAGGCGGGGCGGGCTACACCTTC. This encodes CASSLETGGAGYTF.

This rearrangement joins TRBV29-1 to TRBJ1-1; maybe TRBD1 (5 bases). Trimming shortened V by 4 bases and J by 5 bases, and 14 bases separated the two germline ends. In germline, CDR1 is SQVTM, CDR2 ANQGSEA. The length of the CDR3 is 13 residues. DNA of the CDR3: TGCAGCGTTGCCCCTAGGGGAGGGACTGAAGCTTTCTTT. Its protein product is CSVAPRGGTEAFF.

The genes are TRBV4-2 and TRBJ2-7, with TRBD2 identical over 12 bases. The CDR3 has 15 amino acids. CDR1 and CDR2 (germline): LGHNA, YNFKEQ. The V and J ends lost 4 bases and 4 bases, in that order; junction bases with no gene match: 5. For the CDR3, the DNA is TGTGCCAGCAGCCCGACTAGCGGGAGCATGTACGAGCAGTACTTC. Translating gives CASSPTSGSMYEQYF.

This clone was seen once. This chain uses TRBV6-6 with TRBJ2-7; a possible D gene is TRBD1 (5 bases). This CDR3 is 14 amino acids long. Trimming stripped 5 bases from V and 4 bases from J, with 15 bases between. Germline V gives CDR1 MNHNY, CDR2 SVGAGI (reference sequence). CDR3 region: CASSNGQVGYEQYF. For the CDR3, the DNA is TGTGCCAGCAGTAACGGACAAGTCGGTTACGAGCAGTACTTC.

This rearrangement joins TRBV13 to TRBJ2-1; 13 nucleotides align to TRBD2. Looked up from germline, CDR1 is PRHDT and CDR2 is FYEKMQ (reference sequence). Trimming took 5 bases from V and 1 from J; bases not matched to a gene: 8. This CDR3 spans 18 amino acids. CDR3 coding DNA: TGTGCCAGCAGCGTACTAGCGGGAGGGCCAGGGTCCTACAATGAGCAGTTCTTC. Its protein is CASSVLAGGPGSYNEQFF.

The chain carries TRBV19 and TRBJ2-2; 10 nucleotides line up with TRBD1. Germline CDR1 reads LNHDA; CDR2 reads SQIVND (reference sequence). Germline trimming cut 4 bases from V and 4 bases from J; bases unmatched to any gene: 6. The CDR3 loop spans 16 amino acids. CDR3 in amino acids: CASSTRQGAATGELFF. The DNA for the CDR3 is TGTGCCAGTAGTACCAGACAGGGGGCCGCCACCGGGGAGCTGTTTTTT.

In its sample, this clone was seen a few times. The chain uses TRBV18 and TRBJ1-4, with a tentative D call TRBD1 (6 bases). The CDR3 spans 13 residues. V was clipped by 3 bases and J by 5 bases, with 7 bases between them. Germline V gene lookup returns CDR1 KGHSH and CDR2 LQKENI. The CDR3 loop is CASSPDRNEKLFF. CDR3 sequence (DNA): TGTGCCAGCTCACCCGACAGGAATGAAAAACTGTTTTTT. The complete variable domain, with remaining parts taken from reference TRBV18 and TRBJ1-4, reads NAGVMQNPRHLVRRRGQEARLRCSPMKGHSHVYWYRQLPEEGLKFMVYLQKENIIDESGMPKERFSAEFPKEGPSILRIQQVVRGDSAAYFCASSPDRNEKLFFGSGTQLSVL.

The V gene is TRBV6-2 or TRBV6-3, the J gene TRBJ2-7, with 15 bases aligning to TRBD2. CDR1 MNHEY and CDR2 SVGEGT come from the germline V gene. The junction had 1 base not matched to a gene; V was cut back by 4 bases and J by 6 bases. This CDR3 has 14 residues. CDR3: CASSWGLAGGEQYF. The CDR3 nucleotides are TGTGCCAGCAGTTGGGGACTAGCGGGAGGCGAGCAGTACTTC.

The chain uses TRBV7-9 and TRBJ2-5; unclear D gene. V gave up 5 bases and J gave up 5 bases, with 12 bases separating them. The length of the CDR3 is 13 residues. Germline V gene sequence: CDR1 SEHNR, CDR2 FQNEAQ (reference sequence). The CDR3 coding sequence is TGTGCCAGCAGCCAAGCACCCTTGGAGACCCAGTACTTC. Translated: CASSQAPLETQYF.

The chain is built from TRBV7-2 and TRBJ2-3; tentatively, D is TRBD1 (7 bases). This CDR3 has 16 residues. V gave up 5 bases and J gave up 5 bases, with 20 bases separating them. The germline V gene encodes CDR1 SGHTA and CDR2 FQGNSA. CDR3 sequence (DNA): TGTGCCAGCAGCCTTTACGGGGCGGGGACAGAAGATACGCAGTATTTT. This sequence encodes CASSLYGAGTEDTQYF.

The chain recombines TRBV5-1 with TRBJ1-1; D not resolved. The CDR3 spans 14 residues. Germline V gene lookup returns CDR1 SGHRS and CDR2 YFSETQ. V was trimmed by 2 bases and J by 6 bases, leaving 14 bases between them. The CDR3 region is CASSFATSRAEAFF. For the CDR3, the DNA is TGCGCCAGCAGCTTTGCGACATCGAGGGCTGAAGCTTTCTTT.

The V call is TRBV20-1, the J call TRBJ2-1, with TRBD2 matching 11 bases. V gave up 3 bases and J gave up 10 bases; unmatched junction bases: 8. CDR1 and CDR2 (germline): DFQATT, SNEGSKA (reference sequence). The CDR3 is made up of 14 amino acids. Here the CDR3 reads CSASMASGGWEQFF. The CDR3 DNA is TGCAGTGCTAGTATGGCTAGCGGGGGGTGGGAGCAGTTCTTC.

The chain joins TRBV7-3 to TRBJ2-5; the D gene is possibly TRBD2 (5 bases). CDR3 length: 13 amino acids. Trimming removed 2 bases from V and 5 bases from J, with 9 bases in between. CDR1 and CDR2 (germline): SGHTA, FQGTGA. The CDR3 sequence is CASSLWRGETQYF. CDR3 in DNA: TGTGCCAGCAGCTTATGGCGCGGGGAGACCCAGTACTTC.

J is TRBJ1-2 and V is TRBV30; 9 bases fit TRBD1. V was clipped by 2 bases and J by 1 base; unmatched bases: 11. The germline CDR1 and CDR2 sequences are GTSNPN and SVGIG (reference sequence). CDR3 length: 17 amino acids. The CDR3 DNA follows: TGTGCCTGGAGTAGGGGGACAGGGAAGTCCCGTAACTATGGCTACACCTTC. Its translation: CAWSRGTGKSRNYGYTF. The variable domain in full, completed from reference TRBV30 and TRBJ1-2, reads SQTIHQWPATLVQPVGSPLSLECTVEGTSNPNLYWYRQAAGRGLQLLFYSVGIGQISSEVPQNLSASRPQDRQFILSSKKLLLSDSGFYLCAWSRGTGKSRNYGYTFGSGTRLTVV.

The DNA of the CDR3 is TGTGCCACCAGTGACAGACAGCCCACCCGGGCCAACGTCCTGACTTTC. Residues: CATSDRQPTRANVLTF. The V call is TRBV24-1, the J call TRBJ2-6, with D tentatively TRBD1 (5 bases). CDR3 size: 16 residues. Per germline, CDR1 KGHDR and CDR2 SFDVKD. Trimming left V 4 bases short and J 5 bases short, with 14 bases between.

The V gene is TRBV5-1, the J gene TRBJ1-4, with 10 bases fitting TRBD1. CDR3 size: 15 residues. The germline CDR1 and CDR2 sequences are SGHRS and YFSETQ. The V gene end was trimmed by 4 bases and the J gene end by 5 bases; junction bases not matched to a gene: 5. CDR3 bases: TGCGCCAGCAGCACTGGACAGGGGGGGAATGAAAAACTGTTTTTT. Translation gives CASSTGQGGNEKLFF.

The chain has TRBV4-3 and TRBJ1-1; tentative D call: TRBD1 (5 bases). Germline-derived CDR1 and CDR2 are LGHNA and YSLEER. The V end lost 3 bases, the J end lost 6 bases, and 11 bases lay between the germline ends. This CDR3 spans 13 amino acids. The CDR3, as DNA: TGCGCCAGCAGCCATTCTTCGGGGGCTGAAGCTTTCTTT. Its protein is CASSHSSGAEAFF.

The gene calls are TRBV9 and TRBJ2-2, with a weak D call TRBD2 (5 bases). V lost 4 bases to trimming and J lost 3 bases, with 13 bases between them. The CDR3 runs to 15 residues. Germline V gene data show CDR1 as SGDLS and CDR2 as YYNGEE. This chain's CDR3 is CASSPSGVDTGELFF. The CDR3 DNA follows: TGTGCCAGCAGCCCCTCCGGGGTGGACACCGGGGAGCTGTTTTTT.

This sequence joins TRBV5-6 and TRBJ2-7; 13 bases agree with TRBD2. CDR1 and CDR2 (germline): SGHDT, YYEEEE. The J segment lost 2 bases and the V segment lost 0 bases, leaving 11 bases of the junction unmatched. The CDR3 runs to 19 residues. CDR3 protein: CASSLDLSTSGRAAYEQYF. The CDR3 bases are TGTGCCAGCAGCTTGGATTTGTCTACTAGCGGGAGGGCGGCCTACGAGCAGTACTTC.

This chain connects TRBV5-1 to TRBJ2-6; maybe TRBD1 (6 bases). V was shortened by 6 bases and J by 4 bases, with 14 bases between the two germline ends. CDR3 length: 15 residues. Germline values: CDR1 SGHRS, CDR2 YFSETQ. DNA for the CDR3: TGCGCCAGCACCGAAACAGGGACCGGGGCCAACGTCCTGACTTTC. Its translation is CASTETGTGANVLTF.

The chain links TRBV12-5 to TRBJ1-3, with D possibly TRBD1 on 5 matching bases. The germline V gene has CDR1 LGHNT and CDR2 FRNRAP. V was cut by 7 bases and J by 0 bases, with 10 bases left in between. The CDR3 covers 14 residues. The CDR3 is CASDLGLSGNTIYF. For the CDR3, the DNA is TGTGCTAGTGATCTGGGACTCTCTGGAAACACCATATATTTT.

The rearrangement uses TRBV30 and TRBJ2-5; TRBD1 matches at 7 bases. Germline V gene data show CDR1 as GTSNPN and CDR2 as SVGIG (reference sequence). J gave up 7 bases and V 6 bases, and 8 bases lay outside the gene matches. The CDR3 is 12 residues long. As DNA, the CDR3 is TGTGCCTGCAGAGGCCCAGGGGGGACCCAGTACTTC. Residues: CACRGPGGTQYF. The full variable domain, in which reference TRBV30 and TRBJ2-5 provide the parts outside the CDR3, is SQTIHQWPATLVQPVGSPLSLECTVEGTSNPNLYWYRQAAGRGLQLLFYSVGIGQISSEVPQNLSASRPQDRQFILSSKKLLLSDSGFYLCACRGPGGTQYFGPGTRLLVL.

This clone has just a few counts. In the same sample, other DNA sequences code for this CDR3. The rearrangement joins TRBV7-2 to TRBJ2-2; TRBD2 matches at 14 bases. Germline V gene lookup returns CDR1 SGHTA and CDR2 FQGNSA. Trimming removed 5 bases from V and 6 bases from J; junction bases left unmatched: 8. CDR3 size: 17 residues. The CDR3 coding sequence is TGTGCCAGCAGCCCACCCGGACTAGCGGGAGGTGCCGGGGAGCTGTTTTTT. It translates to CASSPPGLAGGAGELFF.

The chain links TRBV7-6 to TRBJ1-1, with D unclear. The CDR3 totals 13 residues. Trimming shortened V by 4 bases and J by 3 bases, and 9 bases separated the two germline ends. Germline values: CDR1 SGHVS, CDR2 FNYEAQ. The CDR3 nucleotides read TGTGCCAGCAGCTCCTCGGGAGACACTGAAGCTTTCTTT. Its protein is CASSSSGDTEAFF. The full variable domain, its missing parts supplied by reference TRBV7-6 and TRBJ1-1, is GAGVSQSPRYKVTKRGQDVALRCDPISGHVSLYWYRQALGQGPEFLTYFNYEAQQDKSGLPNDRFSAERPEGSISTLTIQRTEQRDSAMYRCASSSSGDTEAFFGQGTRLTVV.

The gene calls are TRBV20-1 and TRBJ2-7; D perhaps matches TRBD2 (5 bases). V dropped 3 bases and J dropped 2 bases, with 20 bases sitting between them. The CDR3 covers 16 residues. The germline V gene encodes CDR1 DFQATT and CDR2 SNEGSKA (reference sequence). In DNA, the CDR3 is TGCAGTGCTAGTGTAGGATCAAGACTAACTACCTACGAGCAGTACTTC. The encoded protein is CSASVGSRLTTYEQYF.

V and J are TRBV2 and TRBJ1-6; the D is unclear. The CDR3 runs 13 residues. The germline CDR1 and CDR2 sequences are SNHLY and FYNNEI. Trimming pared 5 bases from V and 7 bases from J, leaving 9 bases between. The CDR3 sequence: CASSFSANSPLHF. The CDR3 bases are TGTGCCAGCAGTTTTAGTGCGAATTCACCCCTCCACTTT. Variable domain in full (rest from reference TRBV2 and TRBJ1-6): EPEVTQTPSHQVTQMGQEVILRCVPISNHLYFYWYRQILGQKVEFLVSFYNNEISEKSEIFDDQFSVERPDGSNFTLKIRSTKLEDSAMYFCASSFSANSPLHFGNGTRLTVT.